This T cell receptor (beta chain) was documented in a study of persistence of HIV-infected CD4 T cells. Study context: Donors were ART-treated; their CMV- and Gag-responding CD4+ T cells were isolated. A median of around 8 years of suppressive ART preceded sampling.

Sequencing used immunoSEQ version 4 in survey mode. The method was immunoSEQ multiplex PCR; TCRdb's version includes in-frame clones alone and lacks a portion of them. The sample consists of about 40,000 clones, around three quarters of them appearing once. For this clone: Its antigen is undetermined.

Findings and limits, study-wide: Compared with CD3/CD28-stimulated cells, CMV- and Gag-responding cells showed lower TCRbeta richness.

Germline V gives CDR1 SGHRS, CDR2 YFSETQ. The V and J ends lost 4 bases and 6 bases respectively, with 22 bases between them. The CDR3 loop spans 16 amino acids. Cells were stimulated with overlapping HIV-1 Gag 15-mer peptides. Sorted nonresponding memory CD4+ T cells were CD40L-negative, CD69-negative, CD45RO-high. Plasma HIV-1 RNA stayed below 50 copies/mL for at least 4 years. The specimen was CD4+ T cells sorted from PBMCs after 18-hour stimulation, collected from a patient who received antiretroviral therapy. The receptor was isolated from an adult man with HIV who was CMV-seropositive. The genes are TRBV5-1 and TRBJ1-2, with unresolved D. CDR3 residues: CASSAVILQSSDGYTF. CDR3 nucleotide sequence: TGCGCCAGCAGCGCTGTGATCCTCCAGTCTTCTGATGGCTACACCTTC.